Given below is one TCR beta chain in context. A sample-barcoded 5' primer and a J-beta primer mix were used in a second PCR of roughly 6 to 11 cycles. TCRdb called the 5' RACE reads again in MiXCR, with one record for every CDR3 protein. This table holds 710,000 or so distinct CDR3 sequences, about a fifth found once. Germline V gene lookup returns CDR1 MDHEN and CDR2 SYDVKM. Unmatched junction bases numbered 5, after V lost 4 bases and J lost 2 bases. The CDR3 contains 15 residues. This specimen comes from a study of blood T cells in healthy people across ages. The TCR was taken from a man aged 70 or older in good health. Sequenced sample: blood. The chain combines TRBV28 with TRBJ2-5, with 9 bases fitting TRBD2. This chain's CDR3 is CASSSQRGVQETQYF. The CDR3 nucleotides read TGTGCCAGCAGTTCCCAGCGGGGGGTACAAGAGACCCAGTACTTC.